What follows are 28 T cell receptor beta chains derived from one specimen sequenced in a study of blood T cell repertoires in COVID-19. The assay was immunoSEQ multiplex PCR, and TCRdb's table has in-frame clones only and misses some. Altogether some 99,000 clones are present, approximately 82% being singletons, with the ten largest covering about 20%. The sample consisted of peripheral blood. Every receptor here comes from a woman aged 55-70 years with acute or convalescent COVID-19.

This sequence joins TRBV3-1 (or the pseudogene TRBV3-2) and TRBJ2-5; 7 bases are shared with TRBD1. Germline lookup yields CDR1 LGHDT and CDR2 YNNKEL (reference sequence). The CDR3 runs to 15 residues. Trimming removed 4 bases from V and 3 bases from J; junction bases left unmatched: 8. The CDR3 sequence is CASSLPTGTEETQYF. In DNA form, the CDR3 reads TGTGCCAGCAGCCTACCTACCGGGACAGAAGAGACCCAGTACTTC.

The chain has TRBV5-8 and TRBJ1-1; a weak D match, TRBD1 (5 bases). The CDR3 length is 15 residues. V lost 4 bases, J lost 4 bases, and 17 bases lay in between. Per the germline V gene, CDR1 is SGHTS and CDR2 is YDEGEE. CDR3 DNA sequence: TGTGCCAGCAGCAGGCAGGGTTCCCTGGGCACTGAAGCTTTCTTT. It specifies CASSRQGSLGTEAFF.

DNA for the CDR3: TGTGCCACCAGTGGTATCTCAGGGGCGGCCGGGGAGCTGTTTTTT. It codes for CATSGISGAAGELFF. The V gene is TRBV24-1, the J gene TRBJ2-2; D is perhaps TRBD1 (6 bases). The germline CDR1 and CDR2 sequences are KGHDR and SFDVKD. There are 15 residues in the CDR3. V was clipped by 5 bases and J by 6 bases, with 15 bases between them.

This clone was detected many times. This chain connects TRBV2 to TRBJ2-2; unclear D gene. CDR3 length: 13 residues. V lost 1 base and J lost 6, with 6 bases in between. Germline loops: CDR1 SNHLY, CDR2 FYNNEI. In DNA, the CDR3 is TGTGCCAGCAGTGAAGAGCCCCCCGGGGAGCTGTTTTTT. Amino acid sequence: CASSEEPPGELFF.

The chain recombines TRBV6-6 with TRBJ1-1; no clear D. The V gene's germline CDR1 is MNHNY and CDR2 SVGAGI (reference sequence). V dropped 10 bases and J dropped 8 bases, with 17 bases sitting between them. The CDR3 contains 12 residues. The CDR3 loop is CATARREVEAFF. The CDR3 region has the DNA TGTGCCACCGCCCGCAGAGAGGTGGAAGCTTTCTTT.

The CDR3 nucleotides are TGTGCCAGCAGGGGCGCAGGGGACACTAACTATGGCTACACCTTC. This codes for CASRGAGDTNYGYTF. The V gene is TRBV6-6, the J gene TRBJ1-2, with a weak D call TRBD1 (6 bases). Between the trimmed V and J ends, which lost 6 bases and 0 bases, there was a span of 14 bases. Germline V gene lookup returns CDR1 MNHNY and CDR2 SVGAGI (reference sequence). The length of the CDR3 is 15 residues.

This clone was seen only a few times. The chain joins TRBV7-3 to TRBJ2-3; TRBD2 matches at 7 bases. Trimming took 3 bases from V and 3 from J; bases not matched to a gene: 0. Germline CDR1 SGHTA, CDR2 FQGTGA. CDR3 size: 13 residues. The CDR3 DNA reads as TGTGCCAGCAGCTTGGGAGGGACAGATACGCAGTATTTT. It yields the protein CASSLGGTDTQYF.

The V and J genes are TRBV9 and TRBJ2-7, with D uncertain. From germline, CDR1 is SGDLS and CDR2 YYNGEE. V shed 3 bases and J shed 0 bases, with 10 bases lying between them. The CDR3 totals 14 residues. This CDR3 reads CASSASRFSYEQYF. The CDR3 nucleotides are TGTGCCAGCAGCGCGTCCAGGTTCTCCTACGAGCAGTACTTC.

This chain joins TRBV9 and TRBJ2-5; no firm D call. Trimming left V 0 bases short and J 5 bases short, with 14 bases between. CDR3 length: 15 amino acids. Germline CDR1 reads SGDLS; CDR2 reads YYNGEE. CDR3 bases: TGTGCCAGCAGCGTAGTTCAGGCAGGCATCGAGACCCAGTACTTC. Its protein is CASSVVQAGIETQYF.

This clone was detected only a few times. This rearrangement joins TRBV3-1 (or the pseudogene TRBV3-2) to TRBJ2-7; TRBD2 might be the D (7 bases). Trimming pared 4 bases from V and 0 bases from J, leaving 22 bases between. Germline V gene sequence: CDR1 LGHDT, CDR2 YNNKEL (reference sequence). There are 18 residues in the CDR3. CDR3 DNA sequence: TGTGCCAGCAGCCGAGGGGGGGCTAGCGGTGCGAGCTCCTACGAGCAGTACTTC. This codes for CASSRGGASGASSYEQYF.

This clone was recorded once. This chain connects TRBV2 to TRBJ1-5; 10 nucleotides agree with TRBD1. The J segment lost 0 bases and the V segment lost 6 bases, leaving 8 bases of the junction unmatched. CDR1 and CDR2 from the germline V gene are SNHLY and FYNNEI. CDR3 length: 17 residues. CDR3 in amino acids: CASRARDRGYSNQPQHF. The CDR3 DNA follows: TGTGCCAGCAGGGCCCGGGACAGGGGATATAGCAATCAGCCCCAGCATTTT. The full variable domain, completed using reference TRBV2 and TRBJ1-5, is EPEVTQTPSHQVTQMGQEVILRCVPISNHLYFYWYRQILGQKVEFLVSFYNNEISEKSEIFDDQFSVERPDGSNFTLKIRSTKLEDSAMYFCASRARDRGYSNQPQHFGDGTRLSIL.

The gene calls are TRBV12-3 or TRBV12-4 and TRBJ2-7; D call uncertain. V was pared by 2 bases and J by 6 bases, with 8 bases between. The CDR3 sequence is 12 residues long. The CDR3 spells CASSLSATEQYF. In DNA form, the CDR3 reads TGTGCCAGCAGTTTAAGTGCTACCGAGCAGTACTTC.

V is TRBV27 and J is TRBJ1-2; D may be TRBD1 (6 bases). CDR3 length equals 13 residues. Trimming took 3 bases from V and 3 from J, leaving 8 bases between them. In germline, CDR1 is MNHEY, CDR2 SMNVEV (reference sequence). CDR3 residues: CASSLDSYYGYTF. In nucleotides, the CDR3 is TGTGCCAGCAGTTTGGACAGCTACTATGGCTACACCTTC.

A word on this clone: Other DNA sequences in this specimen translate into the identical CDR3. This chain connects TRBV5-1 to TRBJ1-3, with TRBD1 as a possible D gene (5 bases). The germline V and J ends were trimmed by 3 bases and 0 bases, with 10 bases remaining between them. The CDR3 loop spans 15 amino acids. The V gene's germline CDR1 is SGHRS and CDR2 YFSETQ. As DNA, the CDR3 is TGCGCCAGCAGCTACACAGGTTCCTCTGGAAACACCATATATTTT. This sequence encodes CASSYTGSSGNTIYF.

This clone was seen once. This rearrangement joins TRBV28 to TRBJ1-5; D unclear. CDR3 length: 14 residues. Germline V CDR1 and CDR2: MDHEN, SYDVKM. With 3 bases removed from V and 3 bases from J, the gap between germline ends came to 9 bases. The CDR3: CASSFGGNNQPQHF. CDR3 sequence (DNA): TGTGCCAGCAGTTTTGGCGGAAACAATCAGCCCCAGCATTTT.

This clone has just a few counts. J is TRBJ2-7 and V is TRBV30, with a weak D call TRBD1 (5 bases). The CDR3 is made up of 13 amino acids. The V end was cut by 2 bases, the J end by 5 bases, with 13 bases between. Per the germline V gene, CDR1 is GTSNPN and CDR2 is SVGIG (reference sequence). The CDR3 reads CAWSLGRGHEQYF. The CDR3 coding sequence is TGTGCCTGGAGTCTTGGAAGGGGCCACGAGCAGTACTTC. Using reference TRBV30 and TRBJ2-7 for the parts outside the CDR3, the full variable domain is SQTIHQWPATLVQPVGSPLSLECTVEGTSNPNLYWYRQAAGRGLQLLFYSVGIGQISSEVPQNLSASRPQDRQFILSSKKLLLSDSGFYLCAWSLGRGHEQYFGPGTRLTVT.

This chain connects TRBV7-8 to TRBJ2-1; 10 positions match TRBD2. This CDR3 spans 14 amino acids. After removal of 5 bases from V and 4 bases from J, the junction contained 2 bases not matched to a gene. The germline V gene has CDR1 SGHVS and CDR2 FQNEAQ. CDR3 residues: CASSPSGSYNEQFF. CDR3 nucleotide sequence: TGTGCCAGCAGCCCTAGCGGGAGTTACAATGAGCAGTTCTTC.

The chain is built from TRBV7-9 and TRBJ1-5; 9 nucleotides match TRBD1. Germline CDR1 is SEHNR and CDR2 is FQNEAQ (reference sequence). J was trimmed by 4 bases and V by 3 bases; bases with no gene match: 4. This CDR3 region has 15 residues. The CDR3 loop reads CASSLGTGKNQPQHF. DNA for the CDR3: TGTGCCAGCAGCTTGGGGACAGGGAAGAATCAGCCCCAGCATTTT.

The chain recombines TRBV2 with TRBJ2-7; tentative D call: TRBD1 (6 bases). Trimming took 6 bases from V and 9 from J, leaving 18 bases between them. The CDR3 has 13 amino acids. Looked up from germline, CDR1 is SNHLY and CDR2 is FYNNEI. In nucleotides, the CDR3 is TGTGCCAGCAGCGAACTTCCTCCACAGGGGCAGTACTTC. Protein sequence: CASSELPPQGQYF.

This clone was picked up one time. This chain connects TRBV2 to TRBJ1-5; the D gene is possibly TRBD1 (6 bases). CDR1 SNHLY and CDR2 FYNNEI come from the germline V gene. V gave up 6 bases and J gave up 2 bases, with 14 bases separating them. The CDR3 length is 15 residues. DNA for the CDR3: TGTGCCAGCAGCCGGGACAACGTGGGCAATCAGCCCCAGCATTTT. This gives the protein CASSRDNVGNQPQHF.

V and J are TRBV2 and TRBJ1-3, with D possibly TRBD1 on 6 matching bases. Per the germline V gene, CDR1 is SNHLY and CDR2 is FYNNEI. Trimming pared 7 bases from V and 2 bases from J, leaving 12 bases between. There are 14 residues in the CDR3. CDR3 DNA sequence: TGTGCCAGCAAACAGGGTGGGCCTGGAAACACCATATATTTT. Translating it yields CASKQGGPGNTIYF.

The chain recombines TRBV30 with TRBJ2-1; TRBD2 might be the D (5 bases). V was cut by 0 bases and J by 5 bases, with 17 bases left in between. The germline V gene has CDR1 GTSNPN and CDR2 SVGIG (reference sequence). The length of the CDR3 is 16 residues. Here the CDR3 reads CAWSVESPLRDNEQFF. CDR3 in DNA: TGTGCCTGGAGTGTAGAATCGCCCTTGAGGGACAATGAGCAGTTCTTC.

The DNA of the CDR3 is TGTGCCAGCAGTTACAGCGGACGGTTCTACGAGCAGTACTTC. This sequence encodes CASSYSGRFYEQYF. The chain carries TRBV6-2 or TRBV6-3 and TRBJ2-7, with a weak D call TRBD2 (5 bases). V lost 2 bases, J lost 3 bases, and 11 bases lay in between. CDR3 length: 14 residues. Germline lookup yields CDR1 MNHEY and CDR2 SVGEGT.

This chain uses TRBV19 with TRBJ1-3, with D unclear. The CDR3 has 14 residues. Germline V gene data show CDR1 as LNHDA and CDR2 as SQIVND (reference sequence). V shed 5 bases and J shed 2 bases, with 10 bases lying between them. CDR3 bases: TGTGCCAGTAGTCCGGGAGCCGCTGGAAACACCATATATTTT. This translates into CASSPGAAGNTIYF.

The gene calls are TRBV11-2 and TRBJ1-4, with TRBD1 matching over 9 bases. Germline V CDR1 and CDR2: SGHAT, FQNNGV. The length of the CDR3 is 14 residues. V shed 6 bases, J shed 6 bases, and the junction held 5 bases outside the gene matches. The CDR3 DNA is TGTGCCAGCAGTCCGGGACAGGGTTATGAAAAACTGTTTTTT. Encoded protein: CASSPGQGYEKLFF.

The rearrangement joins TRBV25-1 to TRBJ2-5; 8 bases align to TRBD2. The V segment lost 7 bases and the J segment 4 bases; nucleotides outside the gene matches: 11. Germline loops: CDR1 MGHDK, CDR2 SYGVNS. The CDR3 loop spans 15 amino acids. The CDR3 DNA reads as TGTGCCAGCAATTTCGGGAGGGTTGGGGGAGAGACCCAGTACTTC. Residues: CASNFGRVGGETQYF.

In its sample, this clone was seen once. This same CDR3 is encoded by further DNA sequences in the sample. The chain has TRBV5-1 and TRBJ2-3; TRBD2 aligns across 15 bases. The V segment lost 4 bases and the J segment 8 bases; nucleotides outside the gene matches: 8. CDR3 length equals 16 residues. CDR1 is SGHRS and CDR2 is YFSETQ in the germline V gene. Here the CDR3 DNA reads TGCGCCAGCAGCCCCGGGACTAGCGGGGGGCGGGGTACGCAGTATTTT. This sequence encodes CASSPGTSGGRGTQYF.

CDR3: CASSHQDGVNSGANVLTF. The CDR3 nucleotides read TGCGCCAGCAGCCATCAGGACGGGGTCAACTCTGGGGCCAACGTCCTGACTTTC. The chain joins TRBV4-3 to TRBJ2-6; D might be TRBD2 (5 bases). The V gene's germline CDR1 is LGHNA and CDR2 YSLEER. The ends were cut back, 3 bases at V and 0 bases at J, with 15 bases in the middle. This CDR3 is 18 amino acids long.